These 12 T cell receptor beta chains were sequenced from one sample in a study of blood T cell repertoires in COVID-19 (dated by TCRdb to the early 2020s). Library preparation used the immunoSEQ multiplex PCR assay. TCRdb took this table from immuneACCESS and kept in-frame rearrangements with V and J called. Such tables lack part of the clones; where checked against another copy, unresolved V genes explain under half of the gap, and the rest is unexplained. This sample lists over 120,000 clones; roughly four fifths were detected once. The ten top clones hold around 4% of the sample. The sequenced sample consisted of peripheral blood. The receptors were sampled from a woman aged 60-75 years with acute or convalescent COVID-19.

CDR3 residues: CASSVAANYGYTF. As DNA, the CDR3 is TGTGCCAGCAGTGTCGCAGCTAACTATGGCTACACCTTC. V usage is TRBV2 and J usage is TRBJ1-2, with D hard to call. The V end lost 4 bases, the J end lost 0 bases, and 6 bases lay between the germline ends. The V gene's germline CDR1 is SNHLY and CDR2 FYNNEI. This CDR3 has 13 amino acids.

The chain combines TRBV19 with TRBJ1-5, with 8 nucleotides matching TRBD1. The CDR3 runs 15 residues. The germline CDR1 and CDR2 sequences are LNHDA and SQIVND (reference sequence). J was trimmed by 3 bases and V by 3 bases; bases with no gene match: 4. Written as DNA, the CDR3 is TGTGCCAGTAGTATTGGGACAGGAATCAATCAGCCCCAGCATTTT. Protein product: CASSIGTGINQPQHF.

The chain combines TRBV5-1 with TRBJ2-2; no definite D call. This CDR3 comprises 15 residues. Germline CDR1 reads SGHRS; CDR2 reads YFSETQ. V gave up 0 bases and J gave up 6 bases, with 12 bases separating them. CDR3 protein: CASSLVAVSPGELFF. CDR3 bases: TGCGCCAGCAGCTTGGTGGCGGTGTCCCCCGGGGAGCTGTTTTTT.

This clone appeared once. The V gene is TRBV9, the J gene TRBJ2-7; 8 bases map to TRBD2. Unmatched junction bases numbered 3, after V lost 3 bases and J lost 1 base. Germline values: CDR1 SGDLS, CDR2 YYNGEE. This CDR3 has 14 amino acids. DNA of the CDR3: TGTGCCAGCAGCGGTAGCGGGGCTTCCTACGAGCAGTACTTC. Translated: CASSGSGASYEQYF.

This clone was counted a few times. The rearrangement joins TRBV10-1 to TRBJ2-1; 10 bases match TRBD1. The V and J ends lost 3 bases and 2 bases, in that order; junction bases with no gene match: 1. Germline V CDR1 and CDR2: WNHNN, SYGVQD (reference sequence). CDR3 size: 15 residues. The CDR3 spells CASSDGTGAYNEQFF. CDR3 bases: TGCGCCAGCAGTGATGGGACAGGGGCCTACAATGAGCAGTTCTTC.

The rearrangement links TRBV7-2 to TRBJ2-3; D remains ambiguous. Germline CDR1 and CDR2: SGHTA and FQGNSA. The CDR3 runs 15 residues. V was pared by 5 bases and J by 0 bases, with 12 bases between. CDR3: CASSRRVSSTDTQYF. In DNA, the CDR3 is TGTGCCAGCAGCCGGAGAGTGTCTAGCACAGATACGCAGTATTTT.

V is TRBV6-5 and J is TRBJ1-5; perhaps TRBD1 as D (5 bases). The germline V gene has CDR1 MNHEY and CDR2 SVGAGI. The CDR3 sequence is 14 residues long. V gave up 9 bases and J gave up 4 bases, with 16 bases separating them. The CDR3 DNA is TGTGCCAGGAGGCGGGGGGATGGGAATCAGCCCCAGCATTTT. It specifies CARRRGDGNQPQHF.

V gene TRBV7-2 combines with J gene TRBJ1-2; the D gene is possibly TRBD1 (6 bases). V was trimmed by 5 bases and J by 8 bases, leaving 18 bases between them. The CDR3 sequence is 14 residues long. Germline-derived CDR1 and CDR2 are SGHTA and FQGNSA. This chain's CDR3 is CASSPYKDSAGYTF. CDR3 DNA: TGTGCCAGCAGCCCCTACAAGGACAGCGCCGGCTACACCTTC. Based on the CDR3 plus reference TRBV7-2 and TRBJ1-2, the full variable domain is GAGVSQSPSNKVTEKGKDVELRCDPISGHTALYWYRQSLGQGLEFLIYFQGNSAPDKSGLPSDRFSAERTGGSVSTLTIQRTQQEDSAVYLCASSPYKDSAGYTFGSGTRLTVV.

For this clone: The same CDR3 arises from other DNA sequences in this sample as well. V and J are TRBV5-1 and TRBJ1-4; D remains unclear. V gave up 0 bases and J gave up 3 bases, with 6 bases separating them. This CDR3 is built from 14 residues. Germline CDR1 reads SGHRS; CDR2 reads YFSETQ. The CDR3 DNA reads TGCGCCAGCAGCTTGGGCCAGGCTAATGAAAAACTGTTTTTT. It specifies CASSLGQANEKLFF.

The chain has TRBV7-9 and TRBJ2-2, with 12 bases identical to TRBD1. J lost 2 bases, V lost 6 bases, and 4 bases had no gene match. The length of the CDR3 is 16 residues. Germline assignment: CDR1 SEHNR and CDR2 FQNEAQ (reference sequence). CDR3 sequence: CASRTGTGGNTGELFF. CDR3 DNA: TGTGCCAGCAGAACCGGGACAGGGGGCAACACCGGGGAGCTGTTTTTT.

V gene TRBV4-1 combines with J gene TRBJ1-5, with TRBD1 as a possible D gene (6 bases). V lost 0 bases, J lost 6 bases, and 12 bases lay in between. The CDR3 extends over 15 amino acids. From germline, CDR1 is MGHRA and CDR2 YSYEKL. The CDR3 reads CASSQESRGFQPQHF. The CDR3 bases are TGCGCCAGCAGCCAAGAATCCAGGGGATTTCAGCCCCAGCATTTT.

The chain has TRBV11-2 and TRBJ1-1; 10 bases are shared with TRBD1. The CDR3 spans 15 residues. The ends lost 5 bases at V and 5 bases at J; junction bases unmatched: 8. Looked up from germline, CDR1 is SGHAT and CDR2 is FQNNGV. The CDR3 nucleotides are TGTGCCAGCAGCAAACGGACAGGGGGAGAAACTGAAGCTTTCTTT. This sequence encodes CASSKRTGGETEAFF.